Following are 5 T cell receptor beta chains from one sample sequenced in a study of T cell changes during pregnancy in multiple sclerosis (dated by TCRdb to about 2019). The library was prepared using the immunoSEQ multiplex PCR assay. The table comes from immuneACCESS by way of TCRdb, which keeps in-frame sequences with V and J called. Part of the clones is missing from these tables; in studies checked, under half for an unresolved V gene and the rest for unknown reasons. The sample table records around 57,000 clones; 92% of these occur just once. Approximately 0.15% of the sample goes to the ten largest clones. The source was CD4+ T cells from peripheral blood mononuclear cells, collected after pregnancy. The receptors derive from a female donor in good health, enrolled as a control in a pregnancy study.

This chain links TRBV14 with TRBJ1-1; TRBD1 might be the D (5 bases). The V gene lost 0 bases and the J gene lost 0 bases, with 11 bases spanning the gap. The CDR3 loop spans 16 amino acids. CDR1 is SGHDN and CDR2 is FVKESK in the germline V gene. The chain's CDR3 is CASSQDWGGVNTEAFF. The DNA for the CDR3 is TGTGCCAGCAGCCAAGATTGGGGAGGGGTGAACACTGAAGCTTTCTTT.

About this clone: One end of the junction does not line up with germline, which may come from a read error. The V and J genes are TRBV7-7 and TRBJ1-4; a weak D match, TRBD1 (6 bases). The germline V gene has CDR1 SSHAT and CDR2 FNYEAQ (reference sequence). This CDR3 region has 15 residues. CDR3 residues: CASSLSGGVNEKLFF. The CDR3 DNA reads TGTGCTAGCAGCTTAAGCGGGGGCGTAAATGAAAAACTGTTTTTT.

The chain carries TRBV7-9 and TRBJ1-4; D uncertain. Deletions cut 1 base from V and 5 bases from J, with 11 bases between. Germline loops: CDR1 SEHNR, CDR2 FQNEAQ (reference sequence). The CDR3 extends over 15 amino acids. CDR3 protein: CASSLGAAGNEKLFF. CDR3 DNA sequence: TGTGCCAGCAGCTTAGGAGCGGCGGGAAATGAAAAACTGTTTTTT.

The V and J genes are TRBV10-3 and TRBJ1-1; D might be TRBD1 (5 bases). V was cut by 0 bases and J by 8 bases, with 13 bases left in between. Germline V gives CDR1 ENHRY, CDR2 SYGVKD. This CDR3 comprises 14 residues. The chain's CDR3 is CAISESTISGEAFF. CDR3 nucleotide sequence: TGTGCCATCAGTGAGTCCACAATTTCAGGGGAAGCTTTCTTT.

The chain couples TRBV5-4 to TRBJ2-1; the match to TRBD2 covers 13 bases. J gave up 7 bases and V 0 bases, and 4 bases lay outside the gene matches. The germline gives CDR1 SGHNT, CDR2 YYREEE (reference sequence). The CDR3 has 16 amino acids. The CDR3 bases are TGTGCCAGCAGCTTGGGCGGACTAGCGGGAGTGAATGAGCAGTTCTTC. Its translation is CASSLGGLAGVNEQFF.